Here is one T cell receptor beta chain with its context. The target antigen is unknown. This sample is part of a study of beta chain features in type 1 diabetes. Study-level results: Within patients, naive, central memory and Treg TCRB repertoires seemed more similar than within healthy donors. Resolution of whether HLA type affects TCRB rearrangement was not achieved here.

The sequenced template was cDNA made from the entire isolated RNA. TCRdb's copy holds only in-frame clones and misses some; the assay was immunoSEQ multiplex PCR. The top ten clones hold around 0.065% of a sample with around 500,000 clones, around 28% of them seen once. J gave up 4 bases and V 2 bases, and 10 bases lay outside the gene matches. The CDR3 sequence is 17 residues long. Germline assignment: CDR1 SEHNR and CDR2 FQNEAQ (reference sequence). CD4+ naive, central memory, regulatory and stem cell-like memory cells were sorted via CD45RO/CCR7/CD25/CD127/CD95/CD27. Specimen: naive CD4+ T cells from blood. The V and J genes are TRBV7-9 and TRBJ2-1; TRBD2 aligns across 8 bases. The sequence derives from a man between 18 and 29 years old in good health. The CDR3 coding sequence is TGTGCCAGCAGCTTAAAACGGCGGGAGGCACAGTACAATGAGCAGTTCTTC. It specifies CASSLKRREAQYNEQFF.